The present T cell receptor (beta chain) was sequenced within a study of T cells in Graves' hyperthyroidism and ophthalmopathy. General study results and limits: The blood repertoire included most of the expanded thyroid clonotypes above 0.001. Ophthalmopathy onset followed model prediction by a median roughly 6 months.

RNA transcripts served as the template for amplifying TCR beta CDR3 regions. The HTBI set primed first-round TCR CDR3 RT-PCR. TCRdb reprocessed the multiplex PCR reads with MiXCR, giving one entry per CDR3 protein. The sample carries approximately 590,000 distinct CDR3 sequences, around 14% recorded once. Comment on this clonotype: The antigen remains undetermined.

Stable Graves' hyperthyroidism meant no ophthalmopathy progression within 18 months. Each patient was aged 18 to 65 and had newly diagnosed hyperthyroidism of under 2 months' duration. Trimming left V 7 bases short and J 9 bases short, with 19 bases between. The CDR3 is 15 residues long. The source of this sequence is a woman aged 25-40 years with Graves' hyperthyroidism. Sequenced input: blood. The rearrangement joins TRBV12-3 or TRBV12-4 to TRBJ1-6; D possibly corresponds to TRBD1 (6 bases). CDR3 loop: CASTNFGEGGSPLHF. The CDR3, as DNA: TGTGCCAGCACCAACTTCGGGGAAGGGGGTTCACCCCTCCACTTT.